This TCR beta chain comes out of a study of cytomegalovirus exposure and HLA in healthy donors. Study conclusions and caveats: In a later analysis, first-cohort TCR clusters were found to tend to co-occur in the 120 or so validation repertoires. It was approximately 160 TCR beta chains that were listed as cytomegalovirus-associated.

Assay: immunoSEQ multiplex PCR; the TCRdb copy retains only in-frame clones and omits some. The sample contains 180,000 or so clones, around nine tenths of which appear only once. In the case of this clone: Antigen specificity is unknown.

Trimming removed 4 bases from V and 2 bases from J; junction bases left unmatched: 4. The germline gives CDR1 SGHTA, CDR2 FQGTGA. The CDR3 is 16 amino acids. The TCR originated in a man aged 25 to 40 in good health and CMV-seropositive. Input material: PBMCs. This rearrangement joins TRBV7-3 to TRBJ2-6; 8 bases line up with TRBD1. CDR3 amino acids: CASSSRQGTGANVLTF. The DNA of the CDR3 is TGTGCCAGCAGCTCAAGACAGGGGACTGGGGCCAACGTCCTGACTTTC.